This T cell receptor (beta chain) originates from a study of T cell clonality in common variable immunodeficiency. The assay was immunoSEQ multiplex PCR, and TCRdb's table has in-frame clones only and misses some. Its clone listing holds some 8,200 clones. A note on this clone: Its antigen is as yet unknown. The read terminates 3 residues before the CDR3 end, so the remaining end is supplied by the germline J gene.

General observations from the study: Common variable immunodeficiency TCR beta sequences reportedly had fewer deletions and N-nucleotide insertions.

V shed 3 bases and J shed 9 bases, with 12 bases lying between them. Germline values: CDR1 LNHDA, CDR2 SQIVND (reference sequence). This CDR3 has 13 residues. The rearrangement links TRBV19 to TRBJ1-5, with D possibly being TRBD1 (6 bases). The TCR sequence derives from a human donor with common variable immunodeficiency. The sample was peripheral blood mononuclear cells. CDR3 DNA, as far as it was read: TGTGCCAGTAGTATCACAGGGCCGGGGCCC. This sequence encodes CASSITGPGP. The whole CDR3 protein reads CASSITGPGPQHF.